This T cell receptor beta chain was found in a study of T cells of healthy individuals. Each CDR3 protein is one row after TCRdb ran MiXCR on the 5' RACE reads. Here the sample spans about 96,000 distinct CDR3 sequences, approximately 18% being singletons. V shed 5 bases and J shed 4 bases, with 14 bases lying between them. The germline V gene encodes CDR1 KGHSH and CDR2 LQKENI. The CDR3 contains 15 residues. The chain is built from TRBV18 and TRBJ2-2; possible D gene TRBD2, 6 bases. The receptor comes from a human donor in good health. CDR3 residues: CASSGSAGRTGELFF. CDR3 DNA sequence: TGTGCCAGCTCAGGGTCGGCGGGACGCACCGGGGAGCTGTTTTTT.